Following are 8 T cell receptor beta chains from one sample sequenced in a study of blood T cells in healthy people across ages (dated by TCRdb to the mid-2010s). The library was built by means of 5' RACE. Instrument on record: Illumina HiSeq 2500. A second 7 to 11 cycle PCR used a sample-barcoded 5' primer and a J-beta primer mix. The public reads were reprocessed in TCRdb via fastp at Q25 and MiXCR, keeping in-frame beta chains. Rows are combined by CDR3 protein, so each entry shows the most common genes and DNA. This sample gives about 1.1 million distinct CDR3 sequences in total; under 40% of them show up just once. The ten largest clones add up to under 15% of the sample. The sequencing input was blood. These receptors all stem from a man between 18 and 35 years old in good health.

This clonotype turned up a few times. This chain links TRBV12-3 or TRBV12-4 with TRBJ2-5; D might be TRBD2 (6 bases). The CDR3 sequence is 15 residues long. V lost 2 bases and J lost 5, with 15 bases in between. CDR3 in amino acids: CASSLLSGGPETQYF. CDR3 DNA sequence: TGTGCCAGCAGTTTATTGTCCGGGGGTCCGGAGACCCAGTACTTC.

The chain uses TRBV29-1 and TRBJ1-1; D might be TRBD1 (6 bases). Germline values: CDR1 SQVTM, CDR2 ANQGSEA. Trimming left V 5 bases short and J 0 bases short, with 10 bases between. The CDR3 extends over 13 amino acids. The CDR3 loop reads CSVSGTLNTEAFF. The CDR3 nucleotides are TGCAGCGTTTCCGGGACACTGAACACTGAAGCTTTCTTT.

CDR3 DNA sequence: TGTGCCAGCAGCGGTGGACAGGTTAATTCACCCCTCCACTTT. Amino acids: CASSGGQVNSPLHF. This rearrangement joins TRBV9 to TRBJ1-6, with 7 bases aligning to TRBD1. CDR3 length equals 14 residues. Unmatched junction bases numbered 3, after V lost 3 bases and J lost 6 bases. Per germline, CDR1 SGDLS and CDR2 YYNGEE.

The rearrangement links TRBV7-3 to TRBJ2-5; D ambiguous. Looked up from germline, CDR1 is SGHTA and CDR2 is FQGTGA. V lost 2 bases, J lost 1 base, and 8 bases lay in between. This CDR3 spans 14 amino acids. CDR3 loop: CASSLVDGQETQYF. The CDR3 coding sequence is TGTGCCAGCAGCTTAGTCGACGGCCAAGAGACCCAGTACTTC.

This clonotype was observed a few times. The CDR3 region is CASSPAGLIAGYTF. In DNA, the CDR3 is TGTGCCAGCAGCCCGGCAGGGTTGATCGCTGGCTACACCTTC. The rearrangement joins TRBV3-1 to TRBJ1-2, with D possibly being TRBD1 (5 bases). From germline, CDR1 is LGHDT and CDR2 YNNKEL (reference sequence). The CDR3 is made up of 14 amino acids. V gave up 4 bases and J gave up 7 bases, with 16 bases separating them.

This clonotype showed up just a few times. The CDR3 reads CATTGPVGLSRRYGYTF. CDR3 sequence (DNA): TGTGCCACTACAGGCCCCGTTGGGTTATCTAGGAGATATGGCTACACCTTC. The chain combines TRBV10-3 with TRBJ1-2, with D possibly being TRBD1 (5 bases). Germline CDR1 and CDR2: ENHRY and SYGVKD. CDR3 length: 17 amino acids. V shed 10 bases and J shed 5 bases, with 29 bases lying between them.

This clonotype has a handful of counts. This chain joins TRBV20-1 and TRBJ2-1; tentatively, D is TRBD2 (6 bases). V was pared by 3 bases and J by 9 bases, with 12 bases between. The CDR3 contains 12 residues. Per germline, CDR1 DFQATT and CDR2 SNEGSKA (reference sequence). The CDR3 region has the DNA TGCAGTGCTAGCCCCGGGGGAGGTGAGCAGTTCTTC. Translated: CSASPGGGEQFF.

This clonotype occurred a few times. The chain recombines TRBV7-8 with TRBJ1-1; D ambiguous. With 4 bases removed from V and 4 bases from J, the gap between germline ends came to 13 bases. The CDR3 is 14 amino acids. Germline CDR1 reads SGHVS; CDR2 reads FQNEAQ. The CDR3 region is CASSSPPGGTEAFF. The CDR3 DNA reads TGTGCCAGCAGCTCACCCCCGGGAGGCACTGAAGCTTTCTTT.